Here is one TCR beta chain with its context. These data belong to a study of blood T cells in healthy people across ages. With a J-beta primer mix and a sample-barcoded 5' primer, a second PCR ran 7 to 11 cycles. TCRdb redid the calling of the 5' RACE reads with MiXCR, one entry per CDR3 protein. Of about 1.5 million distinct CDR3 sequences detected, roughly 45% appear once; the ten largest clones hold roughly 7.9%. Each sample provided at least 6 micrograms of extracted total RNA. This CDR3 spans 13 amino acids. The germline gives CDR1 SNHLY, CDR2 FYNNEI. The sequenced material came from blood. The rearrangement links TRBV2 to TRBJ2-7; D is unresolved. The end of the DNA is better explained by TRBJ2-5, so the J call may be wrong. The sequence derives from a woman in her late teens or twenties in good health. The CDR3 bases are TGTGCCAGCAAGGTGTCCACCGGCGAGACCCAGTACTTC. Translation gives CASKVSTGETQYF.